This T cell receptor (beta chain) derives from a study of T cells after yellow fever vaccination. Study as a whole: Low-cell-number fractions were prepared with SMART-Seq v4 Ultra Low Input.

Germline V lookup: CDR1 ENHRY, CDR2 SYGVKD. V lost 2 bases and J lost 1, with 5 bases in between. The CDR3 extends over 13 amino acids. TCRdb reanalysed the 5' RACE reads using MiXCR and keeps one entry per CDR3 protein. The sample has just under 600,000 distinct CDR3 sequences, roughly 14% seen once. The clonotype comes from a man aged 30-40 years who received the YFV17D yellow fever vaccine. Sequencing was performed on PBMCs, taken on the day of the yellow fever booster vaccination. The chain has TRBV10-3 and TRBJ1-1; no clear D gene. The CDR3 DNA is TGTGCCATCAGTGAGACCACGAACACTGAAGCTTTCTTT. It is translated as CAISETTNTEAFF.